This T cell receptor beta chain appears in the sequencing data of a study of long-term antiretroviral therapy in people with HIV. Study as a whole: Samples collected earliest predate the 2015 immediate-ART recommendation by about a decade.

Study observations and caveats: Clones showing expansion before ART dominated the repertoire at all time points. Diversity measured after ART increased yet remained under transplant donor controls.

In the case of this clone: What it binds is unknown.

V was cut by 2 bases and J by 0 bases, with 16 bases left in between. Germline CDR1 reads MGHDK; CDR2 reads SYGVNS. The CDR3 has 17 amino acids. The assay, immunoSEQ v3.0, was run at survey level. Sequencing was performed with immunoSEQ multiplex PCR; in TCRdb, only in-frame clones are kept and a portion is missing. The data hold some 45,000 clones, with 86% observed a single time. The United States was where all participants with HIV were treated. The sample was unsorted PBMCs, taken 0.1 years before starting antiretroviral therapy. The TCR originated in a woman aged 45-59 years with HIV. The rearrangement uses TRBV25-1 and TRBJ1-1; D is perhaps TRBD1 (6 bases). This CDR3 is CASSEPTGTPMNTEAFF. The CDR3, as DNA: TGTGCCAGCAGTGAACCCACAGGGACACCTATGAACACTGAAGCTTTCTTT. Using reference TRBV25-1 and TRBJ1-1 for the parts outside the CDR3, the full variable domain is EADIYQTPRYLVIGTGKKITLECSQTMGHDKMYWYQQDPGMELHLIHYSYGVNSTEKGDLSSESTVSRIRTEHFPLTLESARPSHTSQYLCASSEPTGTPMNTEAFFGQGTRLTVV.